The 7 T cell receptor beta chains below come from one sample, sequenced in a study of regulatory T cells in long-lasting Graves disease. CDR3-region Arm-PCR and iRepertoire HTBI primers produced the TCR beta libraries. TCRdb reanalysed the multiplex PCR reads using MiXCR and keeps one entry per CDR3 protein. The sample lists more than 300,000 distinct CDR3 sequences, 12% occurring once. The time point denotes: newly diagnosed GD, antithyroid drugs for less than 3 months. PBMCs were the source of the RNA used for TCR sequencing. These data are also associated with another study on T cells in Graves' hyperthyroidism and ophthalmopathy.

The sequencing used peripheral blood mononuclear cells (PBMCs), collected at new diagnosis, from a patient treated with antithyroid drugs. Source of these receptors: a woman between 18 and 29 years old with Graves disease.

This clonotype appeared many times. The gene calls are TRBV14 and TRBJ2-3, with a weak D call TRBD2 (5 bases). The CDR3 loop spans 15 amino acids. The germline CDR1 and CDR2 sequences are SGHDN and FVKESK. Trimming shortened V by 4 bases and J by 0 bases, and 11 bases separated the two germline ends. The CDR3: CASSPFRDSTDTQYF. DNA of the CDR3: TGTGCCAGCAGCCCATTCCGGGATAGCACAGATACGCAGTATTTT.

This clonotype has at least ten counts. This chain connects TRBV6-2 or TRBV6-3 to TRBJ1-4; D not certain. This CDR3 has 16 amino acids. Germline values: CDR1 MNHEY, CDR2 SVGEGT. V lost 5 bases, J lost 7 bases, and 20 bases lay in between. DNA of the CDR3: TGTGCCAGCAGTACTGGGGAACGGACCAGAGGTGAAAAACTGTTTTTT. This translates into CASSTGERTRGEKLFF.

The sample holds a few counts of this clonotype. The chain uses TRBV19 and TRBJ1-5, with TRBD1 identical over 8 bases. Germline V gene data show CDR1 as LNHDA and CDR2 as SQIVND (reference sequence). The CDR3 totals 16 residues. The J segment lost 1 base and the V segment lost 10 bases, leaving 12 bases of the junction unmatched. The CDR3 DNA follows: TGTGCCACCCGCCCGTGGGGACAGGCCAGCAATCAGCCCCAGCATTTT. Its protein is CATRPWGQASNQPQHF.

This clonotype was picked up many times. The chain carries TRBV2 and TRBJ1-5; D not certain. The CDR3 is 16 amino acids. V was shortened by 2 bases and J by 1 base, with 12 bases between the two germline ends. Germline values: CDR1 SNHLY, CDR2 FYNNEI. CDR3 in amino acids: CASSEYFSRSNQPQHF. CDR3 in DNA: TGTGCCAGCAGTGAATATTTCAGCCGGAGCAATCAGCCCCAGCATTTT. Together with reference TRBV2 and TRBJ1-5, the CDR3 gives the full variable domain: EPEVTQTPSHQVTQMGQEVILRCVPISNHLYFYWYRQILGQKVEFLVSFYNNEISEKSEIFDDQFSVERPDGSNFTLKIRSTKLEDSAMYFCASSEYFSRSNQPQHFGDGTRLSIL.

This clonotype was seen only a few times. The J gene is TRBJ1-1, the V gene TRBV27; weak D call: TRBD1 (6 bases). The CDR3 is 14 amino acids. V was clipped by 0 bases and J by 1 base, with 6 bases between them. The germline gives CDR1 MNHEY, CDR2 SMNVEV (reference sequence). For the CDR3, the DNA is TGTGCCAGCAGTTTATCGACAGGGAACACTGAAGCTTTCTTT. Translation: CASSLSTGNTEAFF.

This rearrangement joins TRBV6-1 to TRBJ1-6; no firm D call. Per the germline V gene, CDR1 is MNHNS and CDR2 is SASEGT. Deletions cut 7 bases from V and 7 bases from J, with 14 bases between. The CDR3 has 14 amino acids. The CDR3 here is CASIMGYENSPLHF. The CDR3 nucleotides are TGTGCCAGCATCATGGGGTATGAGAATTCACCCCTCCACTTT.

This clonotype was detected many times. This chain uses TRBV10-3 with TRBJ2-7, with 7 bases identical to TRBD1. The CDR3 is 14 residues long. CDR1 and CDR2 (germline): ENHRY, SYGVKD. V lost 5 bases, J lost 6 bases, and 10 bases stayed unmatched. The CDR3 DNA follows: TGTGCCATCAGTATGACAGGGAAAAACTCCGAGCAGTACTTC. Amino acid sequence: CAISMTGKNSEQYF.